These T cell receptor beta chains were read from a single sample in a study of blood T cells in healthy people across ages. TCRdb reprocessed the 5' RACE reads with MiXCR, giving one entry per CDR3 protein. The repertoire includes 600,000 or so distinct CDR3 sequences, less than 60% of them detected once, and about 22% sits in the top ten. Sample: blood. The receptors were gathered from an elderly man in good health. Both conserved end residues are part of each CDR3.

J: TRBJ2-1
V: TRBV6-5
CDR3: CASRPRAGGPCEQFF

J: TRBJ2-5
V: TRBV7-9
CDR3: CASSLTALQYF

J: TRBJ2-3
V: TRBV6-1
CDR3: CASLTSGSTDTQYF

J: TRBJ2-7
V: TRBV7-2
CDR3: CASSLGRDSGGISYEQYF

J: TRBJ2-1
V: TRBV28
CDR3: CASRLQRTSGSKFF

J: TRBJ2-5
V: TRBV7-9
CDR3: CASSPWGLETQYF

J: TRBJ2-3
V: TRBV4-1
CDR3: CASSQEGGTELSTDTQYF

J: TRBJ1-4
V: TRBV7-9
CDR3: CASSPRGGLSNEKLFF

J: TRBJ2-4
V: TRBV29-1
CDR3: CSVEDREVVVQYF

J: TRBJ2-1
V: TRBV5-1
CDR3: CASRLAGGIEQFF

J: TRBJ2-1
V: TRBV3-1
CDR3: CASSRSGGAINEQFF

J: TRBJ1-6
V: TRBV5-1
CDR3: CASSLLQGGNSPLHF

J: TRBJ2-3
V: TRBV6-2/TRBV6-3
CDR3: CASSYDGAQYF

J: TRBJ2-1
V: TRBV20-1
CDR3: CREPRDSHYNEQFF

J: TRBJ2-2
V: TRBV11-3
CDR3: CASSLRGSPNTGELFF

J: TRBJ2-5
V: TRBV25-1
CDR3: CASRRGEQETQYF

J: .
V: TRBV5-6
CDR3: CASSLGGPSSYNEQYF

J: TRBJ1-2
V: TRBV6-5
CDR3: CASSYSGSYGYTF

J: TRBJ2-5
V: TRBV6-5
CDR3: CASSSPRLTQETQYF

J: TRBJ2-7
V: TRBV10-3
CDR3: CAISGVGQTTYEQYF

J: TRBJ2-7
V: TRBV11-2
CDR3: CASSLGRALRGYEQYF

J: TRBJ2-1
V: TRBV12-5
CDR3: CASGFQTGTSFHEQFF

J: TRBJ2-1
V: TRBV20-1
CDR3: CSASRGVNEQFF

J: TRBJ2-3
V: TRBV20-1
CDR3: CSAAPPQATDTQYF

J: TRBJ1-4
V: TRBV6-6
CDR3: CASSLRQVGTNEKLFF

J: TRBJ2-5
V: TRBV3-1
CDR3: CASSPLAEETQYF

J: TRBJ1-3
V: TRBV10-3
CDR3: CAISSSGNTIYF

J: TRBJ2-3
V: TRBV20-1
CDR3: CSARDSGTGRDTQYF

J: TRBJ1-2
V: TRBV12-3/TRBV12-4
CDR3: CASRTAGRIGYTF

J: TRBJ2-1
V: TRBV12-3/TRBV12-4
CDR3: CASSRRGGSGYNEQFF

J: TRBJ2-3
V: TRBV24-1
CDR3: CATSVGLGPDTQYF

J: TRBJ2-1
V: TRBV7-8
CDR3: CASSLGVTSNEQFF

J: TRBJ2-5
V: TRBV12-3/TRBV12-4
CDR3: CASTRDTQETQYF

J: TRBJ2-3
V: TRBV7-2
CDR3: CASSFGTPRTDTQYF

J: TRBJ2-7
V: TRBV12-3/TRBV12-4
CDR3: CASRPGSLSYEQYF

J: TRBJ2-3
V: TRBV7-2
CDR3: CASSLGLAGGPVRDTQYF

J: TRBJ2-5
V: TRBV5-1
CDR3: CASSQTSGGYNEQYF

J: TRBJ2-7
V: TRBV21-1
CDR3: CASSKVGLYSYEQYF

J: TRBJ2-2
V: TRBV9
CDR3: CASSFGTTQDTGELFF

J: TRBJ2-5
V: TRBV7-2
CDR3: CASSLATSTREQYF

J: TRBJ1-2
V: TRBV3-1
CDR3: CASSQSGVRSGYTF

J: TRBJ1-2
V: TRBV7-9
CDR3: CASSQIYYGYTF

J: TRBJ2-1
V: TRBV11-1
CDR3: CASSLYEQPANEQFF

J: TRBJ2-1
V: TRBV29-1
CDR3: CSVETAGGPEQFF

J: TRBJ2-1
V: TRBV12-3/TRBV12-4
CDR3: CASRPGSRDEQFF

J: TRBJ1-6
V: TRBV7-2
CDR3: CASSLGPDYNSPLHF

J: TRBJ2-5
V: TRBV29-1
CDR3: CSVGANRETQYF

J: TRBJ1-1
V: TRBV10-3
CDR3: CAISEHVNTEAFF

J: TRBJ1-1
V: TRBV20-1
CDR3: CSARGGGRLNTEAFF

J: TRBJ2-5
V: TRBV28
CDR3: CASSSPLSGGQETQYF

J: TRBJ2-2
V: TRBV6-6
CDR3: CASSYVGGSTGELFF